These 31 T cell receptor beta chains were all obtained from the same sample, sequenced in a study of blood T cell repertoires in COVID-19. Profiled with immunoSEQ multiplex PCR; TCRdb holds only in-frame clones, not every one. The table records 85,000 to 95,000 clones, 86% of them present only once. Sequenced sample: peripheral blood. The receptors derive from a woman of 80 years or more with acute or convalescent COVID-19.

V and J are TRBV3-1 (or the pseudogene TRBV3-2) and TRBJ1-4; D not resolved. Germline V gives CDR1 LGHDT, CDR2 YNNKEL (reference sequence). V was clipped by 0 bases and J by 4 bases, with 12 bases between them. The CDR3 is 16 residues long. The CDR3 sequence is CASSQDPARGNEKLFF. CDR3 nucleotide sequence: TGTGCCAGCAGCCAAGACCCTGCGCGCGGTAATGAAAAACTGTTTTTT.

This clone was picked up one time. The chain has TRBV3-1 (or the pseudogene TRBV3-2) and TRBJ1-2, with 10 bases aligning to TRBD1. The trim removed 3 bases at V and 4 bases at J, leaving 5 bases unmatched. The germline gives CDR1 LGHDT, CDR2 YNNKEL (reference sequence). The CDR3 spans 15 residues. CDR3 coding DNA: TGTGCCAGCAGCCAGGAAGGACAGGGGGGCTATGGCTACACCTTC. Translating it yields CASSQEGQGGYGYTF.

This clone was observed a few times. The V gene is TRBV18, the J gene TRBJ2-7; 8 bases are shared with TRBD1. The CDR3 runs 13 residues. V lost 6 bases, J lost 5 bases, and 6 bases stayed unmatched. CDR1 and CDR2 from the germline V gene are KGHSH and LQKENI. This CDR3 is CASSPGQDNEQYF. DNA for the CDR3: TGTGCCAGCTCGCCGGGACAGGACAACGAGCAGTACTTC.

The chain employs TRBV19 and TRBJ1-6, with 7 bases identical to TRBD1. The CDR3 extends over 17 amino acids. Germline CDR1 is LNHDA and CDR2 is SQIVND (reference sequence). V lost 5 bases to trimming and J lost 9 bases; unmatched junction nucleotides: 16. The CDR3 sequence is CASSPTTGSSASSPLHF. CDR3 DNA sequence: TGTGCCAGTAGTCCAACGACAGGGTCGAGTGCCAGTTCACCCCTCCACTTT.

This clone appeared a single time. The rearrangement uses TRBV5-1 and TRBJ2-5, with 7 bases that match TRBD1. This CDR3 spans 16 amino acids. V was pared by 1 base and J by 5 bases, with 11 bases of the junction left unmatched. Germline loops: CDR1 SGHRS, CDR2 YFSETQ. CDR3 sequence reads: CASSLKGGESGETQYF. Here the CDR3 DNA reads TGCGCCAGCAGCTTGAAAGGGGGCGAATCCGGGGAGACCCAGTACTTC.

The V call is TRBV19, the J call TRBJ1-4; D is undetermined. Germline V CDR1 and CDR2: LNHDA, SQIVND (reference sequence). The CDR3 loop spans 14 amino acids. Between the trimmed V and J ends, which lost 3 bases and 3 bases, there was a span of 8 bases. The CDR3 reads CASSMTDSNEKLFF. CDR3 coding DNA: TGTGCCAGTAGTATGACGGACTCTAATGAAAAACTGTTTTTT.

The chain carries TRBV2 and TRBJ1-6; 7 bases map to TRBD1. Germline values: CDR1 SNHLY, CDR2 FYNNEI. J gave up 6 bases and V 6 bases, and 8 bases lay outside the gene matches. The CDR3 totals 15 residues. The CDR3 sequence is CASSLRTGANSPLHF. CDR3 coding DNA: TGTGCCAGCAGCCTCCGGACAGGCGCTAATTCACCCCTCCACTTT.

This chain links TRBV5-1 with TRBJ2-3; TRBD2 aligns across 11 bases. CDR3 length: 16 residues. Germline CDR1 SGHRS, CDR2 YFSETQ. Germline trimming cut 4 bases from V and 6 bases from J; bases unmatched to any gene: 10. The CDR3 spells CASSPGSGGVWDTQYF. The CDR3 region has the DNA TGCGCCAGCAGCCCCGGTAGCGGGGGGGTCTGGGATACGCAGTATTTT.

The gene calls are TRBV5-1 and TRBJ2-7, with 13 bases lining up with TRBD2. The CDR3 totals 18 residues. Germline-derived CDR1 and CDR2 are SGHRS and YFSETQ. The J segment lost 2 bases and the V segment lost 1 base, leaving 9 bases of the junction unmatched. In DNA form, the CDR3 reads TGCGCCAGCAGCTTGTACGGGACTAGCGGGGCTACCCCCTACGAGCAGTACTTC. Translated: CASSLYGTSGATPYEQYF.

V and J are TRBV1 and TRBJ2-4; whether TRBD2, the table's D call, matches the DNA was not checked. TRBV1 is marked as a pseudogene. The CDR3 loop spans 12 amino acids. The CDR3 sequence: CTSSHLTGIQYF. CDR3 in DNA: TGCACCAGCAGCCACTTGACGGGCATTCAGTACTTC.

The chain recombines TRBV9 with TRBJ1-3; weak D call: TRBD1 (5 bases). There are 14 residues in the CDR3. V was pared by 3 bases and J by 2 bases, with 9 bases between. CDR1 SGDLS and CDR2 YYNGEE come from the germline V gene. The CDR3 here is CASSALTAGNTIYF. CDR3 sequence (DNA): TGTGCCAGCAGCGCTCTGACAGCTGGAAACACCATATATTTT.

The chain couples TRBV6-2 or TRBV6-3 to TRBJ2-3, with TRBD2 as a possible D gene (5 bases). Trimming removed 6 bases from V and 4 bases from J, with 17 bases in between. The germline V gene has CDR1 MNHEY and CDR2 SVGEGT. The CDR3 totals 15 residues. CDR3 protein: CASSLSDFLADTQYF. The CDR3 DNA follows: TGTGCCAGCAGCCTCTCGGACTTTTTGGCAGATACGCAGTATTTT.

DNA of the CDR3: TGCGCCAGCAGCCAAGGAGACAGGGGCTACGAGCAGTACTTC. Protein: CASSQGDRGYEQYF. V gene TRBV4-1 combines with J gene TRBJ2-7, with 8 positions matching TRBD1. Germline-derived CDR1 and CDR2 are MGHRA and YSYEKL. Trimming took 1 base from V and 3 from J; bases not matched to a gene: 2. This CDR3 has 14 residues.

This chain connects TRBV19 to TRBJ1-2; 8 bases are a match to TRBD1. CDR3 size: 13 residues. The germline gives CDR1 LNHDA, CDR2 SQIVND (reference sequence). Trimming took 4 bases from V and 4 from J; bases not matched to a gene: 2. Written as DNA, the CDR3 is TGTGCCAGTAGTAACAGGGGGAGCTATGGCTACACCTTC. This codes for CASSNRGSYGYTF. The full variable domain, with the rest looked up from reference TRBV19 and TRBJ1-2, is DGGITQSPKYLFRKEGQNVTLSCEQNLNHDAMYWYRQDPGQGLRLIYYSQIVNDFQKGDIAEGYSVSREKKESFPLTVTSAQKNPTAFYLCASSNRGSYGYTFGSGTRLTVV.

V usage is TRBV6-5 and J usage is TRBJ1-2; 8 bases agree with TRBD1. J was trimmed by 3 bases and V by 6 bases; bases with no gene match: 6. There are 14 residues in the CDR3. Germline V gene data show CDR1 as MNHEY and CDR2 as SVGAGI. CDR3: CASSQGAEDYGYTF. In DNA form, the CDR3 reads TGTGCCAGCAGCCAGGGGGCGGAGGACTATGGCTACACCTTC.

The chain combines TRBV6-4 with TRBJ1-4; 7 nucleotides line up with TRBD1. The CDR3 is 19 residues long. The V gene's germline CDR1 is MRHNA and CDR2 SNTAGT. V dropped 2 bases and J dropped 0; count of bases not matched to a gene: 12. The DNA for the CDR3 is TGTGCCAGCAGTGACCCGTACAGGGGCCTCCCTTCAACTAATGAAAAACTGTTTTTT. Protein product: CASSDPYRGLPSTNEKLFF.

The chain uses TRBV23-1 and TRBJ1-2; a possible D gene is TRBD1 (5 bases). TRBV23-1 is an open reading frame whose function is uncertain. With 3 bases removed from V and 7 bases from J, the gap between germline ends came to 15 bases. The CDR3 is made up of 14 amino acids. CDR3 coding DNA: TGCGCCAGCAGTCACCCTAGGACATTTTGTGGCTACACCTTC. It translates to CASSHPRTFCGYTF.

Worth noting for this clone: At one boundary the junction diverges from the germline segment, which might be a read error. The rearrangement uses TRBV18 and TRBJ1-1, with 9 nucleotides matching TRBD1. The CDR3 consists of 15 residues. CDR1 and CDR2 from the germline V gene are KGHSH and LQKENI. The CDR3 DNA reads TGTGCCAGCTCAGCACCGGACAGGGGGAACACTGAAGCTTTCTTT. Amino acid sequence: CASSAPDRGNTEAFF.

This chain connects TRBV7-9 to TRBJ2-3; 10 bases map to TRBD2. The CDR3 has 16 amino acids. The V gene's germline CDR1 is SEHNR and CDR2 FQNEAQ (reference sequence). J lost 5 bases, V lost 5 bases, and 10 bases had no gene match. CDR3 sequence: CASSPQGQRGGDTQYF. CDR3 nucleotides: TGTGCCAGCAGCCCGCAGGGGCAGCGGGGGGGAGATACGCAGTATTTT.

The rearrangement joins TRBV7-9 to TRBJ2-7, with 8 bases aligning to TRBD2. Unmatched junction bases numbered 7, after V lost 6 bases and J lost 0 bases. The CDR3 is made up of 15 amino acids. Germline lookup yields CDR1 SEHNR and CDR2 FQNEAQ (reference sequence). In DNA form, the CDR3 reads TGTGCCAGCAGAGACGGGGGGGCCCTCTCCTACGAGCAGTACTTC. Amino acids: CASRDGGALSYEQYF.

The gene calls are TRBV5-1 and TRBJ2-7; D possibly corresponds to TRBD1 (5 bases). CDR1 SGHRS and CDR2 YFSETQ come from the germline V gene. The ends were cut back, 1 base at V and 3 bases at J, with 11 bases in the middle. This CDR3 has 14 amino acids. CDR3 in DNA: TGCGCCAGCAGCTTGAGGTGGGGCCTCTACGAGCAGTACTTC. Translation gives CASSLRWGLYEQYF.

This clone was counted only a few times. The chain joins TRBV28 to TRBJ1-5, with a possible D match to TRBD1 (6 bases). V dropped 2 bases and J dropped 1 base, with 18 bases sitting between them. The CDR3 totals 18 residues. The germline V gene has CDR1 MDHEN and CDR2 SYDVKM. CDR3 sequence (DNA): TGTGCCAGCAGTTTAGAAGTATTAACAGGGAGAAGCAATCAGCCCCAGCATTTT. Protein sequence: CASSLEVLTGRSNQPQHF.

V gene TRBV11-3 combines with J gene TRBJ1-2; 7 bases map to TRBD1. The germline CDR1 and CDR2 sequences are SGHNT and YENEEA. V lost 4 bases, J lost 0 bases, and 2 bases stayed unmatched. The CDR3 covers 14 residues. Here the CDR3 reads CASSSGTANYGYTF. Written as DNA, the CDR3 is TGTGCCAGCAGCTCCGGGACAGCTAACTATGGCTACACCTTC.

This clone was counted between two and nine times. The chain joins TRBV3-1 (or the pseudogene TRBV3-2) to TRBJ2-1; no clear D gene. CDR1 and CDR2 from the germline V gene are LGHDT and YNNKEL (reference sequence). Trimming took 1 base from V and 12 from J, leaving 10 bases between them. The CDR3 extends over 12 amino acids. The CDR3 spells CASSQARGPQFF. As DNA, the CDR3 is TGTGCCAGCAGCCAAGCACGCGGCCCGCAGTTCTTC.

This CDR3 reads CASSLGGGGPSYEQYF. As DNA, the CDR3 is TGTGCCAGCAGCTTGGGGGGCGGGGGTCCATCCTACGAGCAGTACTTC. The chain joins TRBV5-4 to TRBJ2-7; 7 positions agree with TRBD2. The CDR3 spans 16 residues. Germline CDR1 is SGHNT and CDR2 is YYREEE (reference sequence). The V segment lost 0 bases and the J segment 1 base; nucleotides outside the gene matches: 7.

V and J are TRBV5-1 and TRBJ2-2, with D maybe TRBD1 (5 bases). Germline V gives CDR1 SGHRS, CDR2 YFSETQ. V dropped 2 bases and J dropped 2 bases, with 10 bases sitting between them. The length of the CDR3 is 15 residues. CDR3 nucleotide sequence: TGCGCCAGCAGCTTTCAGGGAATTAACACCGGGGAGCTGTTTTTT. It is translated as CASSFQGINTGELFF. Based on the CDR3 plus reference TRBV5-1 and TRBJ2-2, the full variable domain is KAGVTQTPRYLIKTRGQQVTLSCSPISGHRSVSWYQQTPGQGLQFLFEYFSETQRNKGNFPGRFSGRQFSNSRSEMNVSTLELGDSALYLCASSFQGINTGELFFGEGSRLTVL.

This clone was seen a handful of times. The rearrangement links TRBV5-4 to TRBJ2-7, with 11 bases lining up with TRBD1. Trimming cost V 0 bases and J 1 base; bases outside gene matches: 3. Germline lookup yields CDR1 SGHNT and CDR2 YYREEE (reference sequence). This CDR3 contains 16 residues. This CDR3 is CASSLAGTGGSYEQYF. CDR3 coding DNA: TGTGCCAGCAGCTTGGCCGGGACAGGGGGTTCCTACGAGCAGTACTTC.

The chain recombines TRBV7-3 with TRBJ2-7, with D possibly being TRBD1 (6 bases). CDR3 length: 13 amino acids. Looked up from germline, CDR1 is SGHTA and CDR2 is FQGTGA. The ends were cut back, 5 bases at V and 5 bases at J, with 13 bases in the middle. The CDR3 protein is CASSPRSGDEQYF. In DNA form, the CDR3 reads TGTGCCAGCAGCCCTCGCTCAGGGGACGAGCAGTACTTC.

V gene TRBV10-3 combines with J gene TRBJ2-7; D might be TRBD1 (5 bases). The germline V and J ends were trimmed by 0 bases and 2 bases, with 8 bases remaining between them. CDR3 length: 14 residues. Germline CDR1 ENHRY, CDR2 SYGVKD. The CDR3 is CAISESTGPYEQYF. CDR3 sequence (DNA): TGTGCCATCAGTGAGTCAACAGGCCCCTACGAGCAGTACTTC.

This clone was seen once. The V and J genes are TRBV28 and TRBJ1-5; TRBD1 agrees at 9 bases. The trim removed 3 bases at V and 4 bases at J, leaving 1 base unmatched. CDR1 and CDR2 (germline): MDHEN, SYDVKM. The CDR3 contains 14 residues. The CDR3 is CASSFGQGNQPQHF. The DNA of the CDR3 is TGTGCCAGCAGTTTTGGACAGGGGAATCAGCCCCAGCATTTT. Looking up the rest from reference TRBV28 and TRBJ1-5 gives the full variable domain: DVKVTQSSRYLVKRTGEKVFLECVQDMDHENMFWYRQDPGLGLRLIYFSYDVKMKEKGDIPEGYSVSREKKERFSLILESASTNQTSMYLCASSFGQGNQPQHFGDGTRLSIL.

The V call is TRBV5-4, the J call TRBJ1-6, with TRBD1 matching over 8 bases. Germline CDR1 is SGHNT and CDR2 is YYREEE (reference sequence). The CDR3 has 15 residues. Trimming at V came to 3 bases and at J to 9 bases, leaving 8 bases not matched to a gene. The CDR3 sequence is CASSSTTGVVSPLHF. In DNA form, the CDR3 reads TGTGCCAGCAGCTCAACGACAGGGGTCGTTTCACCCCTCCACTTT. Looking up the rest from reference TRBV5-4 and TRBJ1-6 gives the full variable domain: ETGVTQSPTHLIKTRGQQVTLRCSSQSGHNTVSWYQQALGQGPQFIFQYYREEENGRGNFPPRFSGLQFPNYSSELNVNALELDDSALYLCASSSTTGVVSPLHFGNGTRLTVT.